This record looks at one TCR beta chain sequence and its context. Profiled with immunoSEQ multiplex PCR; TCRdb holds only in-frame clones, not every one. The sample carries 110,000 to 150,000 clones, more than 75% recorded once. The data stem from a study of blood T cell repertoires in COVID-19. The CDR3 covers 14 residues. J lost 1 base, V lost 7 bases, and 4 bases had no gene match. Germline CDR1 is LNHDA and CDR2 is SQIVND (reference sequence). The genes are TRBV19 and TRBJ2-3; 8 nucleotides agree with TRBD1. This TCR was sampled from a woman older than 75 with acute or convalescent COVID-19. The sequenced sample consisted of peripheral blood. CDR3: CASNQDRGTDTQYF. CDR3 DNA sequence: TGTGCCAGTAATCAGGACAGGGGCACAGATACGCAGTATTTT.